Listed below are T cell receptor beta chains from one sample, sequenced in a study of T cell responses to AZD1222 COVID-19 vaccine. Method: immunoSEQ multiplex PCR; TCRdb's copy keeps in-frame clones and lacks some. The sample records tens of thousands of clones, 88% being singletons. Sequencing used peripheral blood, obtained 28 days after the second AZD1222 dose. These receptors originate from an adult who received the AZD1222 COVID-19 vaccine. The conserved cysteine and the conserved F or W are not part of the CDR3 here.

len: 14
v_gene: TRBV19
CDR3aa: ASSTHARGSDYGYT

len: 13
v_gene: TRBV4-1
CDR3aa: ASSQVEAYNSPLH

len: 13
v_gene: TRBV7-3
CDR3aa: ASSPAGTPTGELF

len: 12
v_gene: TRBV6-5
CDR3aa: ASSPDRLNQPQH

len: 13
v_gene: TRBV7-2
CDR3aa: ASSLTSGTYNEQF

len: 14
v_gene: TRBV6-2/TRBV6-3
CDR3aa: ASSYSSGTRNQPQH

len: 12
v_gene: TRBV2
CDR3aa: ASSEQGQGYEQY

len: 15
v_gene: TRBV4-1
CDR3aa: ASSLLNGRNSYNEQF

len: 9
v_gene: TRBV18
CDR3aa: ASSPTDTQY

len: 12
v_gene: TRBV6-5
CDR3aa: ASSYGTSRDEQF

len: 15
v_gene: TRBV5-1
CDR3aa: ASSFRTGSAGANVLT

len: 12
v_gene: TRBV28
CDR3aa: ASSSGTGIYGYT

len: 14
v_gene: TRBV6-2/TRBV6-3
CDR3aa: ASSYVRGRAGTEAF

len: 14
v_gene: TRBV9
CDR3aa: ASSVGLAVYQETQY

len: 16
v_gene: TRBV6-2/TRBV6-3
CDR3aa: ASSYSELTGTSFNEQY

len: 13
v_gene: TRBV3-1/TRBV3-2
CDR3aa: ASSQRGQGGTEAF

len: 13
v_gene: TRBV11-3
CDR3aa: ASSSLAGAYNEQF

len: 12
v_gene: TRBV28
CDR3aa: ASSGETNYNEQF

len: 13
v_gene: TRBV18
CDR3aa: ASSRPGTDSYGYT

len: 11
v_gene: TRBV12-3/TRBV12-4
CDR3aa: ASTFSRGRGYT

len: 13
v_gene: TRBV6-5
CDR3aa: ASNLTGTVTDTQY

len: 13
v_gene: TRBV6-6
CDR3aa: ASSRSNRDNQPQH

len: 14
v_gene: TRBV6-5
CDR3aa: ASSYGFGTGASPLH

len: 14
v_gene: TRBV7-9
CDR3aa: ASSSGQLPYNSPLH

len: 10
v_gene: TRBV29-1
CDR3aa: SVTTGLYEQY

len: 10
v_gene: TRBV18
CDR3aa: ASSLEGGEAF

len: 11
v_gene: TRBV19
CDR3aa: ASKDRDTGELF

len: 15
v_gene: TRBV6-2/TRBV6-3
CDR3aa: ASSYLYSGTAQETQY

len: 13
v_gene: TRBV19
CDR3aa: ASTFWEGGTGELF

len: 14
v_gene: TRBV4-1
CDR3aa: ASSPTGTGFNYGYT

len: 13
v_gene: TRBV9
CDR3aa: ASSDLFLGGTEAF

len: 14
v_gene: TRBV6-1
CDR3aa: ASSEAGRGDNEKLF

len: 11
v_gene: TRBV29-1
CDR3aa: SVVRPEDDTQY

len: 14
v_gene: TRBV2
CDR3aa: ASSKDRGSMNTEAF

len: 14
v_gene: TRBV18
CDR3aa: ASSPRSQTNTGELF

len: 14
v_gene: TRBV5-8
CDR3aa: ASSLPLDRLNTEAF

len: 13
v_gene: TRBV28
CDR3aa: ASTIGTGATDTQY

len: 16
v_gene: TRBV5-1
CDR3aa: ASRFYVGTRGLGGEQF

len: 12
v_gene: TRBV28
CDR3aa: ASSLAGSPDTQY

len: 12
v_gene: TRBV29-1
CDR3aa: SVELLYLKYGYT

len: 13
v_gene: TRBV7-8
CDR3aa: ASSLAGRVWNEQF

len: 12
v_gene: TRBV2
CDR3aa: ASSEALSYNEQF

len: 14
v_gene: TRBV6-6
CDR3aa: ASKVGLSGDPYEQY

len: 12
v_gene: TRBV7-3
CDR3aa: ASSTRTDTGELF

len: 13
v_gene: TRBV29-1
CDR3aa: SIVPGTGSYNEQF

len: 13
v_gene: TRBV19
CDR3aa: ASSTGQSMNTEAF

len: 11
v_gene: TRBV19
CDR3aa: ASSLSPGNTIY

len: 11
v_gene: TRBV6-2/TRBV6-3
CDR3aa: ASSYRDNYGYT

len: 15
v_gene: TRBV7-2
CDR3aa: ASSLGGGRRGHGTQY

len: 14
v_gene: TRBV4-2
CDR3aa: ASSQDPGQSGNTIY

len: 11
v_gene: TRBV12-3/TRBV12-4
CDR3aa: ASSLNGAYEQY

len: 11
v_gene: TRBV29-1
CDR3aa: SATTSGVYEQY

len: 12
v_gene: TRBV7-2
CDR3aa: ASSGAELNTEAF

len: 15
v_gene: TRBV27
CDR3aa: ASSPVGVPRGYTEAF

len: 13
v_gene: TRBV19
CDR3aa: ASRLVSMDNSPLH

len: 16
v_gene: TRBV6-2/TRBV6-3
CDR3aa: ASSPQPYERDLNTEAF